Listed here are 18 T cell receptor beta chains from one sample, sequenced in a study of OX40 agonist ivuxolimab in advanced cancers. Clones were read by immunoSEQ multiplex PCR, and TCRdb kept only the in-frame ones, dropping some. The sample includes fewer than 50,000 clones, 80% to 85% of them seen just once. Source: CD4+ or CD8+ T cells sorted from blood, taken in a trial of the OX40 agonist ivuxolimab. The receptors were gathered from an adult with an advanced solid tumor such as melanoma, head and neck, liver or kidney cancer.

The rearrangement joins TRBV6-1 to TRBJ1-2, with D unclear. Trimming left V 3 bases short and J 4 bases short, with 12 bases between. The CDR3 length is 14 residues. In germline, CDR1 is MNHNS, CDR2 SASEGT. The CDR3 protein is CASSDATGPYGYTF. DNA for the CDR3: TGTGCCAGCAGTGATGCCACCGGCCCCTATGGCTACACCTTC.

V usage is TRBV7-2 and J usage is TRBJ1-4; D is ambiguous. The CDR3 sequence is 14 residues long. V was cut by 3 bases and J by 2 bases, with 7 bases left in between. Germline V gives CDR1 SGHTA, CDR2 FQGNSA. In nucleotides, the CDR3 is TGTGCCAGCAGCTTCGGGTTGACTAATGAAAAACTGTTTTTT. This encodes CASSFGLTNEKLFF.

The genes are TRBV10-1 and TRBJ2-3; D call uncertain. Trimming took 0 bases from V and 4 from J, leaving 11 bases between them. Germline loops: CDR1 WNHNN, CDR2 SYGVQD (reference sequence). The CDR3 covers 15 residues. The CDR3 here is CASSESQLRADTQYF. CDR3 nucleotide sequence: TGCGCCAGCAGTGAGTCCCAGTTAAGGGCAGATACGCAGTATTTT.

This chain connects TRBV29-1 to TRBJ2-7, with D perhaps TRBD1 (6 bases). V lost 1 base to trimming and J lost 8 bases, with 15 bases between them. This CDR3 is built from 13 residues. Germline CDR1 SQVTM, CDR2 ANQGSEA. CDR3 coding DNA: TGCAGCGTTGAAGTGGACAGCCTAGGCAAGCAGTACTTC. Translation: CSVEVDSLGKQYF.

The rearrangement uses TRBV21-1 and TRBJ1-1; the D call TRBD1 from the table was never checked on the DNA. TRBV21-1 is a listed pseudogene. The CDR3 sequence is 18 residues long. The CDR3, as DNA: TGTGCCAGCAGAATAAAAGTCAGGGGGTCGAGATTCAACACTGAAGCTTTCTTT. Translation: CASRIKVRGSRFNTEAFF.

The rearrangement links TRBV15 to TRBJ1-5; 7 bases line up with TRBD1. Germline CDR1 is LNHNV and CDR2 is YYDKDF (reference sequence). The CDR3 runs to 17 residues. V shed 5 bases and J 5 bases; nucleotides not matched to a gene: 15. CDR3 nucleotides: TGTGCCACCAGCCTAATACCGGGACAGAAGTTTCATCAGCCCCAGCATTTT. Amino acid sequence: CATSLIPGQKFHQPQHF.

The V call is TRBV5-4, the J call TRBJ1-2; 8 bases agree with TRBD1. The CDR3 is 13 amino acids. Trimming removed 4 bases from V and 5 bases from J; junction bases left unmatched: 4. Germline lookup yields CDR1 SGHNT and CDR2 YYREEE (reference sequence). CDR3 residues: CASSAQGAYGYTF. Written as DNA, the CDR3 is TGTGCCAGCAGCGCCCAGGGGGCGTATGGCTACACCTTC.

CDR3 nucleotides: TGTGCCAGCAGTTTATCAGGGGGCTTCGACCAAGAGACCCAGTACTTC. Its translation: CASSLSGGFDQETQYF. The V and J genes are TRBV28 and TRBJ2-5; 8 nucleotides agree with TRBD1. The CDR3 extends over 16 amino acids. The trim removed 1 base at V and 0 bases at J, leaving 4 bases unmatched. Germline lookup yields CDR1 MDHEN and CDR2 SYDVKM.

The V and J genes are TRBV5-6 and TRBJ2-7, with D possibly TRBD1 on 5 matching bases. The germline CDR1 and CDR2 sequences are SGHDT and YYEEEE. The CDR3 runs 15 residues. V gave up 2 bases and J gave up 3 bases, with 15 bases separating them. CDR3 nucleotide sequence: TGTGCCAGCAGCTTATACGGCAGGGAAATCTACGAGCAGTACTTC. As protein: CASSLYGREIYEQYF.

The chain has TRBV4-1 and TRBJ2-7, with TRBD2 matching over 8 bases. J gave up 0 bases and V 0 bases, and 10 bases lay outside the gene matches. This CDR3 is 18 amino acids long. CDR1 is MGHRA, CDR2 YSYEKL, per germline. The CDR3 reads CASSQDPAGASFSYEQYF. The DNA of the CDR3 is TGCGCCAGCAGCCAAGACCCAGCGGGGGCCTCTTTCTCCTACGAGCAGTACTTC.

The chain carries TRBV7-9 and TRBJ1-6; D is perhaps TRBD1 (5 bases). The CDR3 extends over 14 amino acids. Deletions cut 4 bases from V and 5 bases from J, with 9 bases between. Germline V gene sequence: CDR1 SEHNR, CDR2 FQNEAQ (reference sequence). CDR3 nucleotides: TGTGCCAGCAGCTCCCGGGGGGATAATTCACCCCTCCACTTT. Amino acids: CASSSRGDNSPLHF.

This clone was seen once. The chain recombines TRBV6-5 with TRBJ1-2, with TRBD1 identical over 9 bases. V was clipped by 5 bases and J by 3 bases; unmatched bases: 7. The CDR3 extends over 15 amino acids. The germline V gene has CDR1 MNHEY and CDR2 SVGAGI. CDR3 amino acids: CASSPSQGAHYGYTF. CDR3 nucleotide sequence: TGTGCCAGCAGTCCTTCACAGGGGGCACACTATGGCTACACCTTC.

This chain joins TRBV7-2 and TRBJ1-5, with D perhaps TRBD1 (6 bases). Trimming stripped 1 base from V and 5 bases from J, with 6 bases between. Germline V gene lookup returns CDR1 SGHTA and CDR2 FQGNSA. The CDR3 is 13 amino acids. As DNA, the CDR3 is TGTGCCAGCAGCTTAGGACAGGATCAGCCCCAGCATTTT. Amino acid sequence: CASSLGQDQPQHF. The full variable domain, with the rest looked up from reference TRBV7-2 and TRBJ1-5, is GAGVSQSPSNKVTEKGKDVELRCDPISGHTALYWYRQSLGQGLEFLIYFQGNSAPDKSGLPSDRFSAERTGGSVSTLTIQRTQQEDSAVYLCASSLGQDQPQHFGDGTRLSIL.

The V call is TRBV19, the J call TRBJ1-1; no definite D call. There are 12 residues in the CDR3. Trimming took off 4 bases at V and 3 bases at J, with 6 bases between the two ends. Germline V gene lookup returns CDR1 LNHDA and CDR2 SQIVND (reference sequence). As DNA, the CDR3 is TGTGCCAGTAGTAATTGGGACACTGAAGCTTTCTTT. Encoded protein: CASSNWDTEAFF.

The rearrangement links TRBV29-1 to TRBJ2-3; D is uncertain. Germline CDR1 is SQVTM and CDR2 is ANQGSEA. The ends were cut back, 4 bases at V and 4 bases at J, with 15 bases in the middle. The CDR3 has 14 residues. DNA of the CDR3: TGCAGCGTTGGCATTTCAGTATCCTCAGATACGCAGTATTTT. Translating it yields CSVGISVSSDTQYF.

V usage is TRBV6-6 and J usage is TRBJ2-2; D ambiguous. The CDR3 is 12 amino acids. The V gene's germline CDR1 is MNHNY and CDR2 SVGAGI (reference sequence). V was clipped by 10 bases and J by 5 bases, with 11 bases between them. CDR3 residues: CATSWGTGELFF. The CDR3 nucleotides are TGTGCCACCTCATGGGGTACCGGGGAGCTGTTTTTT.

The chain couples TRBV7-9 to TRBJ1-1; 7 bases are a match to TRBD1. Germline CDR1 is SEHNR and CDR2 is FQNEAQ (reference sequence). J gave up 2 bases and V 7 bases, and 10 bases lay outside the gene matches. This CDR3 contains 15 residues. The CDR3 DNA reads TGTGCCAGCATCCAGGAGGACAGGCGTAACACTGAAGCTTTCTTT. It yields the protein CASIQEDRRNTEAFF.

The rearrangement uses TRBV14 and TRBJ2-4; no definite D call. CDR1 is SGHDN and CDR2 is FVKESK in the germline V gene. V gave up 0 bases and J gave up 0 bases, with 9 bases separating them. The CDR3 loop spans 16 amino acids. The chain's CDR3 is CASSQEVGGAKNIQYF. The CDR3 nucleotides read TGTGCCAGCAGCCAAGAGGTCGGCGGAGCCAAAAACATTCAGTACTTC.